This T cell receptor beta chain was sequenced during a study of T cell repertoires in cytomegalovirus infection. Study context: Recently described HLA-C-restricted plus well-studied HLA-B-restricted CMV epitopes were used. Study results and caveats: HLA-C-restricted CMV clonotypes gave the most frequent clonotype in two of eight donors.

This clonotype was detected once. Its antigen is as yet unknown. V lost 4 bases and J lost 5, with 14 bases in between. CDR1 is SGHAT and CDR2 is FQNNGV in the germline V gene. This CDR3 is built from 15 residues. TCRdb re-called the reads with MiXCR, one entry per CDR3 protein. The top ten clones hold over 45% of a sample with fewer than 650,000 distinct CDR3 sequences, around 40% of them seen once. Here the sequenced sample was cultured PBMCs, taken from culture after CMV antigen stimulation. The rearrangement joins TRBV11-2 to TRBJ1-4; D unclear. This TCR came from a human donor in good health (CMV status not recorded). Some clones in this sample may be carry-over from other donors' samples. DNA of the CDR3: TGTGCCAGCAGCTACGCTTTACCGGGAAATGAAAAACTGTTTTTT. Residues: CASSYALPGNEKLFF.